A single TCR beta chain is shown here with its context. Sequencing used immunoSEQ multiplex PCR; TCRdb keeps in-frame clones, though not all of them. The sample consists of more than 200,000 clones, roughly 90% of them appearing once. This sample stems from a study of blood T cell repertoires in COVID-19. Turning to the study itself: Both acute and convalescent COVID-19 samples were obtained from the United States, Italy and Spain.

The source of this sequence is a man aged 65 to 85 with acute or convalescent COVID-19. The sample taken for sequencing was peripheral blood.

CDR3 in amino acids: CASSYGQPTEAFF. For the CDR3, the DNA is TGTGCCAGCAGTTACGGGCAGCCTACTGAAGCTTTCTTT. The rearrangement uses TRBV6-5 and TRBJ1-1; no definite D call. Germline V CDR1 and CDR2: MNHEY, SVGAGI. The V end was cut by 2 bases, the J end by 5 bases, with 9 bases between. This CDR3 has 13 residues.